This T cell receptor (beta chain) comes out of a study of metastatic and nonmetastatic thyroid tumors. About the study: Where malignant and benign thyroid patients were concerned, repertoires were compared across blood and tumor or nodule tissue. Study-level results: Significantly greater TCR beta diversity was reportedly found in malignant thyroid tumors than in benign nodules (in blood and tumor).

This clone was seen many times. The antigen is unknown. Until they underwent thyroid surgery, no patient had received any treatment. CDR1 MRHNA and CDR2 SNTAGT come from the germline V gene. The CDR3 extends over 13 amino acids. Original methodology: Built for papillary thyroid cancer, a distant-metastasis classifier drew on CDR3 differences across clinicopathological groups. Through MiXCR, TCRdb re-clonotyped the PCR reads. None of the V and J calls come from the authors' own analysis; TCRdb made them. The sample contains some 42,000 clones, 28% of which appear only once. This receptor was taken from a male donor with papillary thyroid cancer or a benign thyroid nodule (not recorded which). Some clones in this sample may be carry-over from other donors' samples. The chain is built from TRBV6-4 and TRBJ2-7; 7 bases are shared with TRBD1. Sequenced: blood. The CDR3 sequence: CAKPGQLTLEQYF. CDR3 DNA: TGTGCAAAACCGGGACAGCTTACGTTGGAGCAGTACTTC.